This T cell receptor (beta chain) was obtained from a study of CD8 T cells in ankylosing spondylitis (dated by TCRdb to the late 2010s). Broadly, across the study: To find TCR variants linked to disease, the study profiled T cell receptor beta repertoires in ankylosing spondylitis patients and healthy donors. Peripheral blood was sampled, and synovial fluid was additionally collected from ankylosing spondylitis patients. In total, the full study cohort was made up of nearly 110 healthy donors and some 26 ankylosing spondylitis patients.

The CDR3 holds 15 amino acids from the cysteine to the phenylalanine. Only the CDR3 part of the read is kept: 45 bases, read in frame from the first base. V and J are truncated by 4 bases and 3 bases respectively, leaving an intervening sequence of 17 bases. Via the germline V gene, CDR1 is SGHDT and CDR2 YYEEEE. For each ankylosing spondylitis patient, the synovial fluid sample was matched to a blood sample from that same patient. The research as a whole found: According to the report, matched synovial fluid samples from ankylosing spondylitis patients were significantly enriched for the disease-linked clones. The disease-linked clones had a CD8+ phenotype and were found at relatively low frequencies in peripheral blood. Blood from ankylosing spondylitis patients appeared to be characterized by a TCR beta motif composed of eight or nine highly homologous amino acid variants. Some motif variants were previously reported in synovial fluid and blood of reactive arthritis patients, suggesting common disease-initiation mechanisms.

This clonotype was seen at least ten times. The target of this receptor is not known. No much larger clone exists at a distance of one base, and base qualities are not known. Sequencing took place on an Illumina HiSeq 2500. TCR beta libraries were prepared by quantitative 5'-RACE with molecular barcodes. Per the original workflow: To identify disease-linked TCR variants, a new computational method was used, one built on a probabilistic model of VDJ rearrangement. TCRdb reanalyzed the raw reads on its own, using fastp at Q25 for trimming and MiXCR for clone calling, and kept in-frame beta chains. Every entry covers one CDR3 protein and lists the most common genes and DNA from its rows. These V and J calls derive from TCRdb rather than the authors' analysis. Present in this sample are tens of thousands of distinct CDR3 sequences, 6.2% of which were seen just once. Of the sample, around 5% is held by the ten largest clones.

The TCR comes from a male donor with ankylosing spondylitis. The rearranged chain carries TRBV5-6 and TRBJ2-7; TRBD1 could be the D gene, as 5 bases match. Sequenced sample: synovial fluid, either unsorted or a sorted T cell fraction (not recorded which). The CDR3 protein sequence reads: CASSPLGQGLYEQYF. Read as DNA, the sequence is TGTGCCAGCAGCCCCCTTGGGCAGGGTCTCTACGAGCAGTACTTC.